One and the same sample provided the 31 T cell receptor beta chains below, sequenced in a study of blood T cell repertoires in COVID-19. Clones were sequenced by immunoSEQ multiplex PCR, and TCRdb holds only the in-frame ones, with some missing. The sample yields around 140,000 clones, more than 65% seen once. The sample consisted of peripheral blood. The receptor set was obtained from a man in his sixties with active or convalescent COVID-19.

CDR3: CASSLIRTSGANTGELFF. In nucleotides, the CDR3 is TGTGCCAGCAGCCTTATTCGGACTAGCGGGGCCAACACCGGGGAGCTGTTTTTT. The rearrangement uses TRBV7-2 and TRBJ2-2, with 12 bases lining up with TRBD2. J was trimmed by 2 bases and V by 5 bases; bases with no gene match: 9. The germline CDR1 and CDR2 sequences are SGHTA and FQGNSA. This CDR3 comprises 18 residues.

V and J are TRBV30 and TRBJ2-7; D is perhaps TRBD2 (6 bases). The CDR3 covers 15 residues. Germline CDR1 GTSNPN, CDR2 SVGIG (reference sequence). V was trimmed by 3 bases and J by 1 base, leaving 16 bases between them. CDR3 residues: CAWSVRRRGSYEQYF. CDR3 DNA sequence: TGTGCCTGGAGCGTCCGGCGGCGGGGTTCCTACGAGCAGTACTTC.

V and J are TRBV7-2 and TRBJ1-2; possible D gene TRBD1, 6 bases. Trimming left V 6 bases short and J 3 bases short, with 14 bases between. CDR1 is SGHTA and CDR2 is FQGNSA in the germline V gene. The CDR3 runs to 14 residues. CDR3 nucleotide sequence: TGTGCCAGCAGAGTAGGACAGTACGACTATGGCTACACCTTC. Translating gives CASRVGQYDYGYTF.

The genes are TRBV6-5 and TRBJ1-2; no definite D call. The CDR3 covers 15 residues. V shed 6 bases and J shed 1 base, with 15 bases lying between them. The germline V gene encodes CDR1 MNHEY and CDR2 SVGAGI. The CDR3 here is CASRRTPSVNYGYTF. The CDR3 DNA follows: TGTGCCAGCAGGCGCACCCCCTCCGTTAACTATGGCTACACCTTC.

V gene TRBV11-3 combines with J gene TRBJ1-1, with D possibly TRBD1 on 6 matching bases. Trimming shortened V by 5 bases and J by 5 bases, and 18 bases separated the two germline ends. Germline CDR1 is SGHNT and CDR2 is YENEEA. The CDR3 spans 15 residues. The CDR3 is CASSLSLTGFTEAFF. DNA of the CDR3: TGTGCCAGCAGCCTAAGTCTTACAGGGTTTACTGAAGCTTTCTTT.

The gene calls are TRBV19 and TRBJ1-5; D gene ambiguous. The V end lost 6 bases, the J end lost 0 bases, and 12 bases lay between the germline ends. This CDR3 has 15 residues. Looked up from germline, CDR1 is LNHDA and CDR2 is SQIVND (reference sequence). The CDR3 loop reads CASRDGGYSNQPQHF. Written as DNA, the CDR3 is TGTGCCAGTAGGGACGGAGGATATAGCAATCAGCCCCAGCATTTT.

The chain recombines TRBV7-2 with TRBJ2-7; tentative D call: TRBD2 (5 bases). With 5 bases removed from V and 2 bases from J, the gap between germline ends came to 13 bases. Per germline, CDR1 SGHTA and CDR2 FQGNSA. The CDR3 totals 14 residues. The CDR3 here is CASSLHSGTYEQYV. CDR3 DNA: TGTGCCAGCAGCCTACATTCGGGAACCTACGAGCAGTACGTC.

The genes are TRBV19 and TRBJ1-4, with TRBD1 as a possible D gene (5 bases). V lost 0 bases and J 3 bases, leaving 8 bases between the germline ends. CDR3 length equals 15 residues. Germline CDR1 is LNHDA and CDR2 is SQIVND (reference sequence). This chain's CDR3 is CASSIERGANEKLFF. In DNA, the CDR3 is TGTGCCAGTAGTATAGAGCGGGGGGCTAATGAAAAACTGTTTTTT. Variable domain in full (rest from reference TRBV19 and TRBJ1-4): DGGITQSPKYLFRKEGQNVTLSCEQNLNHDAMYWYRQDPGQGLRLIYYSQIVNDFQKGDIAEGYSVSREKKESFPLTVTSAQKNPTAFYLCASSIERGANEKLFFGSGTQLSVL.

The chain combines TRBV27 with TRBJ1-2; maybe TRBD1 (6 bases). CDR3 length equals 12 residues. Germline CDR1 and CDR2: MNHEY and SMNVEV (reference sequence). V was clipped by 6 bases and J by 8 bases, with 13 bases between them. CDR3 nucleotides: TGTGCCAGCAGCACGGGGGGGCTCGGCTACACCTTC. Translation gives CASSTGGLGYTF.

V is TRBV19 and J is TRBJ1-5; 7 nucleotides align to TRBD1. Trimming cost V 2 bases and J 3 bases; bases outside gene matches: 7. From germline, CDR1 is LNHDA and CDR2 SQIVND (reference sequence). This CDR3 spans 16 amino acids. CDR3 DNA sequence: TGTGCCAGTAGTATATCTGGCAGGGGGGACAATCAGCCCCAGCATTTT. Translation gives CASSISGRGDNQPQHF. The full variable domain, with the rest looked up from reference TRBV19 and TRBJ1-5, is DGGITQSPKYLFRKEGQNVTLSCEQNLNHDAMYWYRQDPGQGLRLIYYSQIVNDFQKGDIAEGYSVSREKKESFPLTVTSAQKNPTAFYLCASSISGRGDNQPQHFGDGTRLSIL.

The chain employs TRBV5-4 and TRBJ2-1; D might be TRBD2 (7 bases). Germline V CDR1 and CDR2: SGHNT, YYREEE (reference sequence). The CDR3 is made up of 16 amino acids. Trimming removed 5 bases from V and 0 bases from J, with 15 bases in between. Here the CDR3 DNA reads TGTGCCAGCAGAGGGGGACTACAGAGCTCCTACAATGAGCAGTTCTTC. Protein sequence: CASRGGLQSSYNEQFF.

Only a few counts were recorded for this clone. The genes are TRBV19 and TRBJ1-3; D is possibly TRBD1 (5 bases). Germline-derived CDR1 and CDR2 are LNHDA and SQIVND (reference sequence). Trimming removed 3 bases at V and 2 bases at J, with 8 bases between. This CDR3 comprises 14 residues. CDR3 protein: CASSIRAAGNTIYF. CDR3 DNA sequence: TGTGCCAGTAGTATCAGGGCGGCTGGAAACACCATATATTTT.

DNA for the CDR3: TGTGCCAGTAGAGCTAGCGGGAGGGTCAAATACAATGAGCAGTTCTTC. The encoded protein is CASRASGRVKYNEQFF. The rearrangement uses TRBV19 and TRBJ2-1; 12 bases match TRBD2. Per germline, CDR1 LNHDA and CDR2 SQIVND (reference sequence). The CDR3 is 16 amino acids. With V trimmed by 6 bases and J by 4 bases, 7 bases remained unmatched.

Only one count was recorded for this clone. J is TRBJ2-1 and V is TRBV24-1; TRBD1 matches 7 bases. With 3 bases clipped from V and 10 bases from J, the junction kept 8 bases outside the gene matches. Germline V gives CDR1 KGHDR, CDR2 SFDVKD. This CDR3 region has 14 residues. The CDR3 reads CATSDPRTGWEQFF. CDR3 DNA: TGTGCCACCAGTGATCCGCGGACAGGATGGGAGCAGTTCTTC.

The chain joins TRBV7-8 to TRBJ2-5; TRBD1 matches 10 bases. V lost 6 bases and J lost 7; bases outside the gene matches: 8. CDR1 and CDR2 from the germline V gene are SGHVS and FQNEAQ. This CDR3 is built from 14 residues. The CDR3 DNA sequence: TGTGCCAGCAGAGAGACAGGGGGCTGGGGGACCCAGTACTTC. This gives the protein CASRETGGWGTQYF.

The chain recombines TRBV24-1 with TRBJ1-3, with 7 bases fitting TRBD1. V shed 4 bases and J 0 bases; nucleotides not matched to a gene: 11. Germline-derived CDR1 and CDR2 are KGHDR and SFDVKD. There are 18 residues in the CDR3. The CDR3 sequence is CATSDVPGTDGSGNTIYF. The CDR3 region has the DNA TGTGCCACCAGTGACGTCCCCGGGACAGATGGCTCTGGAAACACCATATATTTT.

V is TRBV2 and J is TRBJ2-7; unclear D gene. This CDR3 spans 13 amino acids. V was clipped by 2 bases and J by 5 bases, with 10 bases between them. CDR1 is SNHLY, CDR2 FYNNEI, per germline. Written as DNA, the CDR3 is TGTGCCAGCAGTGAATACATGCAGAACGAGCAGTACTTC. Amino acids: CASSEYMQNEQYF.

The chain uses TRBV7-9 and TRBJ2-3; 12 bases are shared with TRBD2. V trimming: 4 bases; J trimming: 5 bases; junction bases outside the gene matches: 7. Germline assignment: CDR1 SEHNR and CDR2 FQNEAQ (reference sequence). The CDR3 has 16 residues. CDR3: CASSSTSGGVIDTQYF. The CDR3 nucleotides are TGTGCCAGCAGCTCGACTAGCGGGGGAGTTATAGATACGCAGTATTTT.

This sequence joins TRBV4-3 and TRBJ1-3, with D hard to call. Trimming took 1 base from V and 0 from J, leaving 7 bases between them. Germline V gene sequence: CDR1 LGHNA, CDR2 YSLEER. The CDR3 runs to 15 residues. CDR3 sequence reads: CASSQVDTSGNTIYF. CDR3 DNA sequence: TGCGCCAGCAGCCAAGTTGACACCTCTGGAAACACCATATATTTT.

The CDR3 loop reads CASSLGPRGETNTGELFF. CDR3 sequence (DNA): TGTGCCAGCAGCTTGGGTCCTCGCGGGGAAACGAACACCGGGGAGCTGTTTTTT. The chain couples TRBV5-6 to TRBJ2-2; possible D gene TRBD2, 6 bases. With 0 bases removed from V and 0 bases from J, the gap between germline ends came to 15 bases. Germline V gives CDR1 SGHDT, CDR2 YYEEEE. This CDR3 region has 18 residues.

This chain joins TRBV5-5 and TRBJ2-7; tentatively, D is TRBD1 (5 bases). The germline CDR1 and CDR2 sequences are SGHKS and YYEKEE (reference sequence). V was pared by 1 base and J by 5 bases, with 22 bases between. The CDR3 contains 17 residues. CDR3 residues: CASSLLESGFFLDEQYF. The CDR3 DNA reads TGTGCCAGCAGCTTGTTGGAGTCAGGGTTTTTCTTGGACGAGCAGTACTTC. The whole variable domain, remainder taken from reference TRBV5-5 and TRBJ2-7, is DAGVTQSPTHLIKTRGQQVTLRCSPISGHKSVSWYQQVLGQGPQFIFQYYEKEERGRGNFPDRFSARQFPNYSSELNVNALLLGDSALYLCASSLLESGFFLDEQYFGPGTRLTVT.

This chain connects TRBV4-3 to TRBJ2-1; possibly TRBD2 for D (5 bases). Germline V gene sequence: CDR1 LGHNA, CDR2 YSLEER. This CDR3 is 15 amino acids long. Trimming shortened V by 0 bases and J by 11 bases, and 17 bases separated the two germline ends. The CDR3 DNA reads as TGCGCCAGCAGCCAAGAAGTTAGGACTCCCCCCAAGCAGTTCTTC. Translated: CASSQEVRTPPKQFF.

The J gene is TRBJ2-2, the V gene TRBV6-1; possibly TRBD1 for D (5 bases). Germline V gives CDR1 MNHNS, CDR2 SASEGT. Trimming removed 2 bases at V and 4 bases at J, with 5 bases between. The CDR3 sequence is 13 residues long. CDR3 nucleotides: TGTGCCAGCAGTGAACAGGGCACCGGGGAGCTGTTTTTT. Residues: CASSEQGTGELFF.

This chain joins TRBV7-6 and TRBJ1-3, with D hard to call. Per germline, CDR1 SGHVS and CDR2 FNYEAQ. This CDR3 spans 13 amino acids. V lost 5 bases and J 5 bases, leaving 10 bases between the germline ends. The CDR3 sequence is CASSEGERNTIYF. In DNA form, the CDR3 reads TGTGCCAGCAGCGAAGGAGAGCGAAACACCATATATTTT. Supplemented by reference TRBV7-6 and TRBJ1-3, the full variable domain reads GAGVSQSPRYKVTKRGQDVALRCDPISGHVSLYWYRQALGQGPEFLTYFNYEAQQDKSGLPNDRFSAERPEGSISTLTIQRTEQRDSAMYRCASSEGERNTIYFGEGSWLTVV.

In regard to this clone: In the same sample, other DNA sequences code for this CDR3. The chain carries TRBV30 and TRBJ1-4; D not certain. The CDR3 runs to 14 residues. Germline-derived CDR1 and CDR2 are GTSNPN and SVGIG (reference sequence). Trimming removed 5 bases from V and 0 bases from J, with 10 bases in between. The CDR3: CAWSEAATNEKLFF. The CDR3 nucleotides read TGTGCCTGGTCCGAGGCCGCAACTAATGAAAAACTGTTTTTT. Full variable domain (outside the CDR3, taken from reference TRBV30 and TRBJ1-4): SQTIHQWPATLVQPVGSPLSLECTVEGTSNPNLYWYRQAAGRGLQLLFYSVGIGQISSEVPQNLSASRPQDRQFILSSKKLLLSDSGFYLCAWSEAATNEKLFFGSGTQLSVL.

This chain links TRBV30 with TRBJ2-2, with unresolved D. From germline, CDR1 is GTSNPN and CDR2 SVGIG (reference sequence). The CDR3 runs 15 residues. V was pared by 2 bases and J by 0 bases, with 10 bases between. CDR3 protein: CAWSYLTTNTGELFF. DNA for the CDR3: TGTGCCTGGAGTTATCTGACAACGAACACCGGGGAGCTGTTTTTT.

This clone was observed once. The chain combines TRBV6-6 with TRBJ1-5, with 7 positions matching TRBD1. Germline CDR1 MNHNY, CDR2 SVGAGI (reference sequence). The CDR3 spans 16 residues. Trimming cost V 4 bases and J 4 bases; bases outside gene matches: 10. CDR3 bases: TGTGCCAGCAGTTCCCCGGCAGGGGGACTTAATCAGCCCCAGCATTTT. Residues: CASSSPAGGLNQPQHF.

J is TRBJ2-3 and V is TRBV19; the D is unclear. The CDR3 loop spans 14 amino acids. Germline V gives CDR1 LNHDA, CDR2 SQIVND (reference sequence). Trimming took 5 bases from V and 1 from J, leaving 10 bases between them. Here the CDR3 reads CASSPWLGTDTQYF. In nucleotides, the CDR3 is TGTGCCAGTAGTCCCTGGCTGGGCACAGATACGCAGTATTTT.

This chain connects TRBV27 to TRBJ2-1; D is perhaps TRBD1 (5 bases). CDR3 length equals 14 residues. V was shortened by 5 bases and J by 8 bases, with 16 bases between the two germline ends. Germline CDR1 is MNHEY and CDR2 is SMNVEV (reference sequence). This CDR3 is CASSLPTAPHEQFF. The CDR3 bases are TGTGCCAGCAGTCTCCCGACAGCTCCTCATGAGCAGTTCTTC.

The chain combines TRBV7-8 with TRBJ2-7; 7 bases are shared with TRBD1. J lost 4 bases, V lost 1 base, and 13 bases had no gene match. This CDR3 is built from 17 residues. Germline lookup yields CDR1 SGHVS and CDR2 FQNEAQ. The CDR3, as DNA: TGTGCCAGCAGCTTAGGCAGGCGGCAGGGGGTGGGTTACGAGCAGTACGTC. It codes for CASSLGRRQGVGYEQYV.

J is TRBJ2-5 and V is TRBV30; 8 bases map to TRBD2. The V gene's germline CDR1 is GTSNPN and CDR2 SVGIG (reference sequence). The J segment lost 3 bases and the V segment lost 0 bases, leaving 9 bases of the junction unmatched. The CDR3 totals 16 residues. CDR3 DNA: TGTGCCTGGAGTGTAGGTCTGAGTAGCGGGGAAGAGACCCAGTACTTC. Residues: CAWSVGLSSGEETQYF.